The present T cell receptor beta chain was sequenced within a study of monozygotic twins with inflammatory bowel disease. This CDR3 contains 19 residues. Germline V gene sequence: CDR1 MGHRA, CDR2 YSYEKL. T cells were not sorted, and total RNA was isolated straight from whole blood. UMIs with a 6-nucleotide sample barcode were added by template switching. Both the TCRalpha cDNA and the TCRbeta cDNA were taken through two nested PCRs, lasting around 15 and 9 cycles. TCRdb re-called the 5' RACE reads and gives one entry per CDR3 protein, without DNA. This repertoire includes around 230,000 distinct CDR3 sequences.

This rearrangement joins TRBV4-1 to TRBJ2-1; the TRBD2 assignment by TCRdb is unverifiable without DNA. Sequencing input: blood. The receptor was derived from a human donor with ulcerative colitis or Crohn's disease, or a healthy co-twin of an affected twin (not recorded which). The CDR3 reads CASSQGPGPGTSSYNEQFF.